The rows below give T cell receptor beta chains drawn from one sample of a study of CD8 T cells in Susac syndrome. TCRdb re-called the immunoSEQ multiplex PCR reads through MiXCR, storing one row per CDR3 protein. This sample has 110,000 to 150,000 distinct CDR3 sequences, with 94% found just once. The sequenced sample was CD8+ T cells from PBMCs. The receptors stem from a human donor in good health. The CDR3 runs from the conserved cysteine through the conserved F or W. The D gene is left open where the match is weak. Clone size is not always given. Where it is, it says once, few, many or a class for expanded clones.

v_call	d_call	clone_size	j_call	cdr3_nt	cdr3_aa
TRBV29-1	TRBD1	.	TRBJ2-5	TGCAGCGTTGAACGGACAGGTCAAGAGACCCAGTACTTC	CSVERTGQETQYF
TRBV7-3	.	.	TRBJ2-7	TGTGCCAGCAGCTTAACGGCCAGGGCCAGCGAGCAGTACTTC	CASSLTARASEQYF
TRBV7-9	TRBD1	.	TRBJ2-1	TGTGCCAGCAGCCCTCCCGGGACAGAGGACAATGAGCAGTTCTTC	CASSPPGTEDNEQFF
TRBV6-2/TRBV6-3	.	once	TRBJ2-1	TGTGCCAGCAGTTACTCCGCGGGAACCTCCTACAATGAGCAGTTCTTC	CASSYSAGTSYNEQFF
TRBV11-2	TRBD1	.	TRBJ2-2	TGTGCCAGCAGCTTATTTGGGACAGATTACACCGGGGAGCTGTTTTTT	CASSLFGTDYTGELFF
TRBV27	.	.	TRBJ1-1	TGTGCCAGCTGGCAGACAGCCCCCAAGCCTGAAGCTTTCTTT	CASWQTAPKPEAFF
TRBV29-1	.	.	TRBJ2-1	TGCAGCGTTCTCATAGGACTACCCAATGAGCAGTTCTTC	CSVLIGLPNEQFF
TRBV7-9	TRBD2	.	TRBJ2-1	TGTGCCAGCAGCAAAGAACCTCCGGGACTAGCGACTCTACAGTTCTTC	CASSKEPPGLATLQFF
TRBV9	.	.	TRBJ1-2	TGTGCCAGCAGAACCGTGGGTGGCTACACCTTC	CASRTVGGYTF
TRBV27	.	.	TRBJ2-7	TGTGCCAGCAGTTTCAGCGAAAGCTCCTACGAGCAGTACTTC	CASSFSESSYEQYF
TRBV20-1	.	.	TRBJ1-4	TGCAGTGCCTGGTGGAGTGGGGCTAATGAAAAACTGTTTTTT	CSAWWSGANEKLFF
TRBV7-8	TRBD2	.	TRBJ2-7	TGTGCCAGCAGCTCCGGGACTAGCGGGAGTTCTTACGAGCAGTACTTC	CASSSGTSGSSYEQYF
TRBV20-1	TRBD2	once	TRBJ2-7	TGCAGTGCTACGTCCGGGACTACCTACTACGAGCAGTACTTC	CSATSGTTYYEQYF
TRBV2	TRBD1	.	TRBJ2-7	TGTGCCAGCAGTGAGGACAGGACCTACGAGCAGTACTTC	CASSEDRTYEQYF
TRBV13	.	few	TRBJ2-7	TGTGCCAGCAGCTTGGCATCCTACGAGCAGTACTTC	CASSLASYEQYF
TRBV25-1	.	.	TRBJ2-5	TGTGCCAGCAGTGAATGGTCTATCGTGGAGACCCAGTACTTC	CASSEWSIVETQYF